This T cell receptor (beta chain) was retrieved from a study of CD4 and CD8 cells across lung adenocarcinoma regions. Using its own MiXCR run on the PCR reads, TCRdb lists one record per CDR3 protein. The data hold approximately 19,000 distinct CDR3 sequences, with approximately 50% observed a single time. V dropped 5 bases and J dropped 4 bases, with 4 bases sitting between them. Germline CDR1 is MNHNS and CDR2 is SASEGT. This CDR3 region has 11 residues. This clonotype qualifies as medium-sized (0.01 to 0.1%). This receptor was obtained from a male donor with lung adenocarcinoma. The CD4 and CD8 labels of this study may be unreliable. The chain has TRBV6-1 and TRBJ2-3, with no clear D. The sequencing input was CD8+ T cells from the margin of a lung tumor. CDR3 region: CASSPSDTQYF. The CDR3 nucleotides are TGTGCCAGCAGTCCCTCAGATACGCAGTATTTT.